This T cell receptor beta chain was sequenced for a study of cytomegalovirus exposure and HLA in healthy donors. Overall study: Falling in the Caucasian-associated ancestry cluster were about 80% of about 400 genotyped donors.

Study-wide results and limits: Despite most TCR sequences being rare, some public TCRs occurred in many donors. For most subjects, TCR beta sequences were reported to predict HLA-A and HLA-B alleles with accuracy.

Likely unrecorded immune exposures existed in these nominally healthy donors. A multiplex PCR was run with 60 Vbeta primers and 13 Jbeta primers. Profiled with immunoSEQ multiplex PCR; TCRdb holds only in-frame clones, not every one. Among some 100,000 clones listed, 70% to 80% were seen once. CDR1 is GTSNPN and CDR2 is SVGIG in the germline V gene (reference sequence). The germline V and J ends were trimmed by 0 bases and 5 bases, with 7 bases remaining between them. The CDR3 has 12 amino acids. A word on this clone: Antigen specificity is unknown.

The receptor was derived from a woman in her thirties or forties in good health and CMV-seropositive. The chain is built from TRBV30 and TRBJ2-5; no reliable D call. Sequenced: PBMCs. The CDR3 nucleotides read TGTGCCTGGAGTGTACAGTTGGAGACCCAGTACTTC. Its protein product is CAWSVQLETQYF.